This TCR beta chain was sequenced in a study of PD-1 blockade in mismatch repair-deficient tumors. This clone was counted a single time. Some clones are missing from TCRdb's copy, which holds only in-frame ones; the method was immunoSEQ multiplex PCR. The profile shows 130,000 or so clones, around 83% of them singletons. J lost 5 bases, V lost 3 bases, and 19 bases had no gene match. Germline-derived CDR1 and CDR2 are SGHRS and YFSETQ. This CDR3 region has 20 residues. The chain joins TRBV5-1 to TRBJ2-5, with 13 bases fitting TRBD2. The sequences come from peripheral blood, collected 44 weeks after starting pembrolizumab. The origin of this receptor is an adult with mismatch repair-deficient cancer. The CDR3 spells CASSWPDGVGLAGVRETQYF. Here the CDR3 DNA reads TGCGCCAGCAGCTGGCCCGACGGGGTAGGACTAGCGGGAGTGCGGGAGACCCAGTACTTC.